The TCR beta chain described here comes from a study of T cell repertoires in aging, cancer and after chemotherapy (dated by TCRdb to about 2019). Study-level background: The donors fell into six age groups ranging from 30 or younger to 70 or older, and each group had at least three individuals. In the solid tumor group, the paired samples taken before and after chemotherapy came from brain tumor (glioblastoma) patients given temozolomide-based therapy. The complete dataset included around 8.8 million TCR reads. The study profiled peripheral blood TCR beta repertoires from healthy donors and cancer patients to examine immunoaging and T cell reconstitution after chemotherapy. Alongside 95 to 100 healthy donors serving as a reference group, the cohort included roughly 220 cancer patients, of whom 90 to 94 had hematological cancers and approximately 120 had solid cancers. Beyond this particular receptor, the publication reports: According to the authors, the repertoire data do not allow conclusions to be drawn about immunological memory after chemotherapy. Compared with age-matched healthy donors, untreated patients with hematological or solid cancers had significantly lower TCR diversity and higher clonality in blood. An increase in median generation probability over the chemotherapy interval was observed in both cancer cohorts, suggesting that the repertoire was reconstituted through rebound thymic output. In healthy donors, the drop in TCR diversity with age came mainly from a loss of richness, whereas in cancer patients a loss of evenness also played a part.

Using a mixed TRB-A/B primer pool, multiplex touch-down PCR amplified rearranged TRB sequences covering the V, D and J segments. Illumina adapters and sample indices were added to the amplicons in two consecutive PCR reactions performed with Phusion HS II polymerase. After gel purification with the NucleoSpin Gel and PCR Clean-up kit, the amplicons were checked using Qubit and an Agilent 2100 Bioanalyzer. Sequencing of the libraries was done on an Illumina MiSeq with paired-end, single-indexed 600-cycle runs. Concerning the study's data processing: Processing of the TRB sequences was carried out with MiXCR versions 2.12 and 3.0.5. Each unique CDR3 nucleotide sequence counted as one clone, and only productive sequences with at least two reads were retained. Shannon diversity, evenness, clonality (one minus evenness), and alpha-parameterized diversity profiles from alpha 0 to 5 were included as repertoire metrics. The IGoR algorithm was used to calculate generation probabilities of clones in the paired pre- and post-chemotherapy samples. Through fastp at Q25 and MiXCR, TCRdb rebuilt clones from the public reads, retaining in-frame beta chains. Records with the same CDR3 protein are collapsed into one entry carrying the most frequent genes and DNA. None of the V and J calls come from the authors' own analysis; TCRdb made them. The sample table holds about 2,000 distinct CDR3 sequences, of which approximately 30% were seen once. About 9.4% of the sample is held by the ten biggest clonotypes.

The CDR3 numbers 13 residues from cysteine through phenylalanine. Kept here is only the CDR3 DNA, which spans 39 bases and is read in frame from base 1. V and J lose 0 bases and 10 bases, and a span of 13 bases separates them. Reading the germline V gene (reference sequence) gives CDR1 GTSNPN and CDR2 SVGIG. Genomic DNA extracted from peripheral blood, rather than sorted cells or RNA, was used as the source for amplification of TCR beta rearrangements. Turning to this clonotype: Its antigen specificity is not known. It has no much larger one-base neighbor in the sample; base qualities were not kept.

The source of this sequence is a human donor with a solid tumor. Recombination joined TRBV30 with TRBJ2-1, with the D call perhaps TRBD1 or TRBD2, as 5 bases match in each case. The sample was blood. The DNA sequence is TGTGCCTGGAGTGTACGTTGGGACGGCGAGCAGTTCTTC. The resulting protein is CAWSVRWDGEQFF.